The following is a T cell receptor beta chain sequence with its context. Its antigen is still unknown. This sample stems from a study of cytomegalovirus exposure and HLA in healthy donors. Study-wide results and limits: Later analysis demonstrated an association between a missense DCLRE1C variant and TCR beta V- and J-gene trimming.

Primers for the PCR totalled 60 Vbeta and 13 Jbeta. The protocol was immunoSEQ multiplex PCR, while the TCRdb copy is restricted to in-frame clones and leaves out a portion. The profile shows about 160,000 clones, approximately 74% of them singletons. The material sequenced was PBMCs. This receptor was obtained from a woman aged 25 to 39 in good health and CMV-seronegative.

The CDR3 nucleotides read TGTGCCAGCAGCCGTCAGACAGGGGCTTTCTACAATGAGCAGTTCTTC. Its translation is CASSRQTGAFYNEQFF. This chain links TRBV5-4 with TRBJ2-1; 8 nucleotides align to TRBD1. J lost 3 bases, V lost 4 bases, and 9 bases had no gene match. CDR1 and CDR2 from the germline V gene are SGHNT and YYREEE (reference sequence). CDR3 size: 16 residues.